Each of the 23 T cell receptor beta chains below was sequenced from the same sample in a study of ipilimumab plus nivolumab after autologous stem cell transplantation. The data were produced by immunoSEQ multiplex PCR, yet TCRdb's version contains in-frame clones alone and is incomplete. The repertoire holds about 83,000 clones, 83% seen once, with roughly 2% in the top ten. The sequences come from PBMCs, collected in a trial of ipilimumab plus nivolumab as post-transplant consolidation. These receptors originate from a male donor with diffuse large B-cell lymphoma.

The V and J genes are TRBV10-3 and TRBJ2-1, with 7 nucleotides matching TRBD1. Trimming removed 4 bases from V and 5 bases from J; junction bases left unmatched: 14. Per germline, CDR1 ENHRY and CDR2 SYGVKD. The CDR3 length is 17 residues. CDR3 loop: CAISGGPGQRTDNEQFF. The CDR3 nucleotides are TGTGCCATCAGTGGGGGACCGGGACAGAGGACTGACAATGAGCAGTTCTTC.

The CDR3 loop is CASSASGQLNSPLHF. The CDR3 region has the DNA TGTGCCAGCAGCGCCTCGGGACAGCTTAATTCACCCCTCCACTTT. The chain employs TRBV9 and TRBJ1-6; the match to TRBD1 covers 7 bases. Looked up from germline, CDR1 is SGDLS and CDR2 is YYNGEE. J was trimmed by 6 bases and V by 3 bases; bases with no gene match: 6. The CDR3 contains 15 residues.

The chain uses TRBV15 and TRBJ2-1; 8 positions agree with TRBD2. CDR3 length equals 19 residues. Germline CDR1 and CDR2: LNHNV and YYDKDF (reference sequence). The V segment lost 0 bases and the J segment 4 bases; nucleotides outside the gene matches: 14. The CDR3 region is CATSRDYGSGASFYNEQFF. The CDR3 bases are TGTGCCACCAGCAGAGATTACGGTAGCGGGGCTTCCTTTTACAATGAGCAGTTCTTC. Based on the CDR3 plus reference TRBV15 and TRBJ2-1, the full variable domain is DAMVIQNPRYQVTQFGKPVTLSCSQTLNHNVMYWYQQKSSQAPKLLFHYYDKDFNNEADTPDNFQSRRPNTSFCFLDIRSPGLGDTAMYLCATSRDYGSGASFYNEQFFGPGTRLTVL.

The chain couples TRBV7-9 to TRBJ2-1, with 8 bases identical to TRBD1. The V segment lost 5 bases and the J segment 5 bases; nucleotides outside the gene matches: 8. Germline CDR1 SEHNR, CDR2 FQNEAQ (reference sequence). CDR3 length equals 15 residues. In DNA form, the CDR3 reads TGTGCCAGCAGCCCGACGGCCAGGGGGCACAATGAGCAGTTCTTC. This gives the protein CASSPTARGHNEQFF.

This sequence joins TRBV6-1 and TRBJ2-4; maybe TRBD1 (6 bases). CDR3 length: 14 amino acids. Germline-derived CDR1 and CDR2 are MNHNS and SASEGT. V was cut by 11 bases and J by 0 bases, with 14 bases left in between. This chain's CDR3 is CAADQGSAKNIQYF. The CDR3 coding sequence is TGTGCCGCTGACCAGGGGTCAGCCAAAAACATTCAGTACTTC.

The chain employs TRBV18 and TRBJ1-1; 8 bases map to TRBD1. Germline CDR1 KGHSH, CDR2 LQKENI. V was clipped by 3 bases and J by 7 bases; unmatched bases: 7. This CDR3 has 14 amino acids. The DNA for the CDR3 is TGTGCCAGCTCACCGATCCAACAGGGGGGTGAAGCTTTCTTT. Encoded protein: CASSPIQQGGEAFF.

The DNA of the CDR3 is TGTGCCAGCAGCTCCCTAGCGGGGGCCTACAATGAGCAGTTCTTC. Its translation is CASSSLAGAYNEQFF. This sequence joins TRBV11-2 and TRBJ2-1; 10 nucleotides match TRBD2. Germline V lookup: CDR1 SGHAT, CDR2 FQNNGV. V trimming: 4 bases; J trimming: 2 bases; junction bases outside the gene matches: 2. This CDR3 is built from 15 residues. The full variable domain, with the rest looked up from reference TRBV11-2 and TRBJ2-1, is EAGVAQSPRYKIIEKRQSVAFWCNPISGHATLYWYQQILGQGPKLLIQFQNNGVVDDSQLPKDRFSAERLKGVDSTLKIQPAKLEDSAVYLCASSSLAGAYNEQFFGPGTRLTVL.

This rearrangement joins TRBV7-8 to TRBJ1-3; TRBD1 agrees at 11 bases. The germline CDR1 and CDR2 sequences are SGHVS and FQNEAQ. This CDR3 has 17 residues. V shed 3 bases, J shed 0 bases, and the junction held 4 bases outside the gene matches. For the CDR3, the DNA is TGTGCCAGCAGCTTGGCGGACAGGGGGCTCTCTGGAAACACCATATATTTT. Its translation: CASSLADRGLSGNTIYF.

This clone was seen a few times. The J gene is TRBJ1-2, the V gene TRBV4-1, with D unclear. V gave up 3 bases and J gave up 8 bases, with 16 bases separating them. The CDR3 has 14 amino acids. Germline-derived CDR1 and CDR2 are MGHRA and YSYEKL. The CDR3, as DNA: TGCGCCAGCAGCCACCCCTCGGCTCCCGACGGCTACACCTTC. Protein product: CASSHPSAPDGYTF.

The chain employs TRBV9 and TRBJ2-7, with a tentative D call TRBD2 (6 bases). The germline V and J ends were trimmed by 3 bases and 7 bases, with 26 bases remaining between them. Germline CDR1 is SGDLS and CDR2 is YYNGEE. The CDR3 covers 17 residues. The CDR3 DNA sequence: TGTGCCAGCAGCGCTACGATCCCGGGACGGGGGTTTGGAGAGCAGTACTTC. Amino acid sequence: CASSATIPGRGFGEQYF.

V usage is TRBV18 and J usage is TRBJ2-2; 12 bases are shared with TRBD1. CDR3 size: 15 residues. V lost 3 bases, J lost 4 bases, and 0 bases stayed unmatched. Germline-derived CDR1 and CDR2 are KGHSH and LQKENI. The CDR3 loop reads CASSPGQGATGELFF. CDR3 sequence (DNA): TGTGCCAGCTCACCGGGACAGGGGGCCACCGGGGAGCTGTTTTTT.

CDR3 amino acids: CASSREGVGEKLFF. The CDR3 DNA reads TGTGCCAGCAGCCGGGAGGGCGTCGGGGAAAAACTGTTTTTT. The chain employs TRBV5-4 and TRBJ1-4; D is ambiguous. Germline assignment: CDR1 SGHNT and CDR2 YYREEE (reference sequence). V lost 4 bases and J lost 8, with 15 bases in between. This CDR3 comprises 14 residues. The entire variable domain, with the rest obtained from reference TRBV5-4 and TRBJ1-4, is as follows: ETGVTQSPTHLIKTRGQQVTLRCSSQSGHNTVSWYQQALGQGPQFIFQYYREEENGRGNFPPRFSGLQFPNYSSELNVNALELDDSALYLCASSREGVGEKLFFGSGTQLSVL.

In its sample, this clone was seen a few times. The chain combines TRBV30 with TRBJ1-3; D may be TRBD1 (6 bases). Per germline, CDR1 GTSNPN and CDR2 SVGIG (reference sequence). CDR3 size: 16 residues. Trimming took off 4 bases at V and 0 bases at J, with 16 bases between the two ends. The chain's CDR3 is CAWNDLDSLSGNTIYF. In DNA, the CDR3 is TGTGCCTGGAACGATTTGGACAGTCTCTCTGGAAACACCATATATTTT.

V and J are TRBV6-1 and TRBJ2-5, with unresolved D. Germline V gives CDR1 MNHNS, CDR2 SASEGT. CDR3 length: 11 amino acids. The V gene lost 8 bases and the J gene lost 2 bases, with 6 bases spanning the gap. CDR3 sequence (DNA): TGTGCCAGCGGCAATCAAGAGACCCAGTACTTC. This encodes CASGNQETQYF.

This clone appeared once. The chain links TRBV19 to TRBJ1-5; tentative D call: TRBD1 (5 bases). The CDR3 is made up of 13 amino acids. Looked up from germline, CDR1 is LNHDA and CDR2 is SQIVND (reference sequence). Between the trimmed V and J ends, which lost 1 base and 7 bases, there was a span of 8 bases. The CDR3 loop is CASSIGKGQPQHF. As DNA, the CDR3 is TGTGCCAGTAGTATAGGGAAGGGGCAGCCCCAGCATTTT.

The rearrangement links TRBV2 to TRBJ2-2, with D hard to call. This CDR3 is 12 amino acids long. Germline V CDR1 and CDR2: SNHLY, FYNNEI. V lost 4 bases, J lost 8 bases, and 8 bases lay in between. CDR3 nucleotide sequence: TGTGCCAGCAGTGTCACGTGGGGGGAGCTGTTTTTT. Protein: CASSVTWGELFF.

J is TRBJ2-5 and V is TRBV13; a weak D match, TRBD2 (6 bases). This CDR3 comprises 14 residues. Germline V lookup: CDR1 PRHDT, CDR2 FYEKMQ (reference sequence). V was pared by 5 bases and J by 2 bases, with 12 bases between. CDR3 region: CASSARSGQETQYF. CDR3 in DNA: TGTGCCAGCAGCGCACGGAGCGGGCAAGAGACCCAGTACTTC.

The V and J genes are TRBV27 and TRBJ2-6; D is undetermined. Germline V gene lookup returns CDR1 MNHEY and CDR2 SMNVEV (reference sequence). This CDR3 has 17 amino acids. The ends were cut back, 6 bases at V and 0 bases at J, with 15 bases in the middle. The CDR3 loop is CASRGIGVPSGANVLTF. CDR3 nucleotides: TGTGCCAGCAGGGGTATTGGGGTCCCCTCTGGGGCCAACGTCCTGACTTTC.

The V gene is TRBV18, the J gene TRBJ2-7, with TRBD1 matching 9 bases. The CDR3 is 15 residues long. Germline trimming cut 4 bases from V and 6 bases from J; bases unmatched to any gene: 10. CDR1 is KGHSH, CDR2 LQKENI, per germline. CDR3 sequence (DNA): TGTGCCAGCTCACAAAGGACAGGGGTAGTAAGCGAGCAGTACTTC. Translating it yields CASSQRTGVVSEQYF.

In this sample, this clone turned up a few times. This chain connects TRBV25-1 to TRBJ1-1; no firm D call. Germline lookup yields CDR1 MGHDK and CDR2 SYGVNS. The CDR3 length is 11 residues. Between the trimmed V and J ends, which lost 7 bases and 4 bases, there was a span of 7 bases. In DNA form, the CDR3 reads TGTGCCAGCATAGGGTCCACTGAAGCTTTCTTT. Translation: CASIGSTEAFF.

V and J are TRBV5-1 and TRBJ1-2; TRBD1 matches 7 bases. Germline assignment: CDR1 SGHRS and CDR2 YFSETQ. The ends lost 1 base at V and 2 bases at J; junction bases unmatched: 5. The CDR3 spans 15 residues. This chain's CDR3 is CASSLQGGTNYGYTF. The CDR3 nucleotides read TGCGCCAGCAGCTTGCAGGGGGGAACGAACTATGGCTACACCTTC.

In its sample, this clone was seen a few times. The rearrangement joins TRBV7-6 to TRBJ2-7; 8 bases fit TRBD1. This CDR3 has 13 amino acids. After removal of 5 bases from V and 5 bases from J, the junction contained 5 bases not matched to a gene. Germline CDR1 and CDR2: SGHVS and FNYEAQ. DNA for the CDR3: TGTGCCAGCAGCCGGACAGGGATCAACGAGCAGTACTTC. This translates into CASSRTGINEQYF.

The chain links TRBV20-1 to TRBJ2-1; D is undetermined. From germline, CDR1 is DFQATT and CDR2 SNEGSKA (reference sequence). Trimming took off 4 bases at V and 1 base at J, with 2 bases between the two ends. This CDR3 comprises 11 residues. This CDR3 reads CSAKSYNEQFF. Here the CDR3 DNA reads TGCAGTGCTAAGTCCTACAATGAGCAGTTCTTC.